The 26 T cell receptor beta chains presented below share a single source sample, sequenced in a study of beta chain features in type 1 diabetes. Whole-study results and caveats: Type 1 diabetes patients had moderately but significantly shorter TCRB CDR3s in all four CD4+ subsets.

These receptors' antigens are unknown. The isolated RNA, all of it, was reverse transcribed, so expressed TCRB transcripts were what got sequenced. Clones were read by immunoSEQ multiplex PCR, and TCRdb kept only the in-frame ones, dropping some. The sample has 500,000 to 800,000 clones, 12% seen once. The material sequenced was naive CD4+ T cells from blood. The receptors were gathered from a man younger than 40 with type 1 diabetes.

The V call is TRBV6-5, the J call TRBJ1-2, with 8 positions matching TRBD1. V lost 7 bases, J lost 4 bases, and 11 bases stayed unmatched. Germline values: CDR1 MNHEY, CDR2 SVGAGI. The CDR3 has 15 amino acids. The CDR3 region has the DNA TGTGCCAGCACCCCCGACAGGGGCCTCCCCTATGGCTACACCTTC. This encodes CASTPDRGLPYGYTF.

The chain joins TRBV9 to TRBJ2-3, with D possibly being TRBD2 (6 bases). V lost 0 bases and J 2 bases, leaving 16 bases between the germline ends. This CDR3 has 17 amino acids. CDR1 is SGDLS, CDR2 YYNGEE, per germline. The CDR3 region has the DNA TGTGCCAGCAGCGTAGTCGGAGGGTCCCTTCCCACAGATACGCAGTATTTT. It yields the protein CASSVVGGSLPTDTQYF.

This clone has only a few counts. This rearrangement joins TRBV29-1 to TRBJ1-5, with D possibly being TRBD1 (5 bases). The V gene's germline CDR1 is SQVTM and CDR2 ANQGSEA. Trimming shortened V by 7 bases and J by 4 bases, and 14 bases separated the two germline ends. The CDR3 has 13 residues. Here the CDR3 reads CSAATGGNQPQHF. In nucleotides, the CDR3 is TGCAGCGCCGCTACAGGTGGTAATCAGCCCCAGCATTTT.

The genes are TRBV5-1 and TRBJ1-5; a possible D gene is TRBD1 (5 bases). Germline CDR1 SGHRS, CDR2 YFSETQ. This CDR3 spans 15 amino acids. Deletions cut 1 base from V and 0 bases from J, with 8 bases between. This CDR3 is CASSLQGDSNQPQHF. The CDR3 nucleotides are TGCGCCAGCAGCTTGCAGGGCGATAGCAATCAGCCCCAGCATTTT.

This clone turned up a few times. The chain joins TRBV9 to TRBJ2-7; 9 bases line up with TRBD2. CDR1 and CDR2 from the germline V gene are SGDLS and YYNGEE. V lost 0 bases, J lost 4 bases, and 8 bases stayed unmatched. The CDR3 covers 16 residues. This CDR3 reads CASSVDPSGVVYEQYF. CDR3 in DNA: TGTGCCAGCAGCGTAGACCCTAGCGGGGTAGTTTACGAGCAGTACTTC.

This CDR3 reads CATRSRDTEAFF. CDR3 bases: TGTGCCACCAGGTCCAGGGACACTGAAGCTTTCTTT. This chain joins TRBV10-3 and TRBJ1-1; tentatively, D is TRBD1 (5 bases). Trimming stripped 10 bases from V and 3 bases from J, with 12 bases between. Germline CDR1 reads ENHRY; CDR2 reads SYGVKD. CDR3 size: 12 residues.

The V gene is TRBV5-4, the J gene TRBJ2-7; D possibly corresponds to TRBD2 (5 bases). V was shortened by 1 base and J by 2 bases, with 13 bases between the two germline ends. This CDR3 comprises 15 residues. Germline CDR1 is SGHNT and CDR2 is YYREEE (reference sequence). The CDR3 region has the DNA TGTGCCAGCAGCTTGTCCTTTGCGGGTACCTACGAGCAGTACTTC. Translated, it gives CASSLSFAGTYEQYF.

The chain links TRBV7-3 to TRBJ2-7; TRBD1 or TRBD2 may be the D gene (5 bases each). Trimming took 4 bases from V and 3 from J, leaving 13 bases between them. The germline gives CDR1 SGHTA, CDR2 FQGTGA. This CDR3 region has 14 residues. CDR3 in amino acids: CASSSRDGNYEQYF. In DNA form, the CDR3 reads TGTGCCAGCAGCTCAAGGGACGGAAACTACGAGCAGTACTTC.

The chain combines TRBV18 with TRBJ2-5, with D perhaps matching TRBD2 (5 bases). Germline values: CDR1 KGHSH, CDR2 LQKENI. The CDR3 has 13 amino acids. V lost 3 bases to trimming and J lost 5 bases, with 10 bases between them. This chain's CDR3 is CASSPTLAETQYF. CDR3 bases: TGTGCCAGCTCACCTACTTTAGCGGAGACCCAGTACTTC.

Of note for this clone: Other DNA sequences of this sample code for an identical CDR3. This chain uses TRBV7-2 with TRBJ2-3; no reliable D call. The CDR3 covers 14 residues. Germline CDR1 and CDR2: SGHTA and FQGNSA. V was pared by 1 base and J by 2 bases, with 7 bases between. The CDR3 sequence is CASSLVRHTDTQYF. In DNA, the CDR3 is TGTGCCAGCAGCTTAGTTCGTCACACAGATACGCAGTATTTT. Full variable domain (remainder filled in from reference TRBV7-2 and TRBJ2-3): GAGVSQSPSNKVTEKGKDVELRCDPISGHTALYWYRQSLGQGLEFLIYFQGNSAPDKSGLPSDRFSAERTGGSVSTLTIQRTQQEDSAVYLCASSLVRHTDTQYFGPGTRLTVL.

The chain links TRBV7-6 to TRBJ2-1; D possibly corresponds to TRBD1 (5 bases). Trimming shortened V by 5 bases and J by 13 bases, and 15 bases separated the two germline ends. CDR1 SGHVS and CDR2 FNYEAQ come from the germline V gene. The CDR3 loop spans 12 amino acids. CDR3 DNA sequence: TGTGCCAGCAGCCTCAGTCAGGGTAGTCAGTTCTTC. Translated, it gives CASSLSQGSQFF. Supplemented by reference TRBV7-6 and TRBJ2-1, the full variable domain reads GAGVSQSPRYKVTKRGQDVALRCDPISGHVSLYWYRQALGQGPEFLTYFNYEAQQDKSGLPNDRFSAERPEGSISTLTIQRTEQRDSAMYRCASSLSQGSQFFGPGTRLTVL.

In its sample, this clone was seen a few times. The V call is TRBV7-2, the J call TRBJ1-2; D remains unclear. V was pared by 1 base and J by 5 bases, with 8 bases between. Germline V CDR1 and CDR2: SGHTA, FQGNSA. This CDR3 contains 13 residues. CDR3 nucleotides: TGTGCCAGCAGCTTAGGTGGAGTATATGGCTACACCTTC. It codes for CASSLGGVYGYTF.

This sequence joins TRBV4-3 and TRBJ2-1; weak D call: TRBD2 (6 bases). CDR1 is LGHNA, CDR2 YSLEER, per germline. V was trimmed by 4 bases and J by 1 base, leaving 14 bases between them. CDR3 size: 16 residues. The CDR3, as DNA: TGCGCCAGCAGCCCCGGGGGACTCCTATCCTACAATGAGCAGTTCTTC. It codes for CASSPGGLLSYNEQFF.

The V call is TRBV4-2, the J call TRBJ2-2; perhaps TRBD1 as D (5 bases). This CDR3 region has 14 residues. From germline, CDR1 is LGHNA and CDR2 YNFKEQ. V dropped 2 bases and J dropped 7 bases, with 11 bases sitting between them. The CDR3: CASSQQGKIGELFF. CDR3 sequence (DNA): TGTGCCAGCAGCCAACAGGGAAAGATCGGGGAGCTGTTTTTT.

The genes are TRBV6-5 and TRBJ1-2; no clear D gene. V lost 7 bases and J lost 7, with 19 bases in between. Germline loops: CDR1 MNHEY, CDR2 SVGAGI. The CDR3 runs to 14 residues. The CDR3 is CASTRSPGLAGYTF. The CDR3 DNA is TGTGCCAGCACCCGATCCCCGGGTTTGGCTGGCTACACCTTC.

Turning to this clone: This CDR3 is also generated by other DNA sequences in the sample. The rearrangement uses TRBV9 and TRBJ1-5; 11 bases agree with TRBD1. The CDR3 consists of 15 residues. Germline V gene sequence: CDR1 SGDLS, CDR2 YYNGEE. J gave up 7 bases and V 2 bases, and 5 bases lay outside the gene matches. The chain's CDR3 is CASSVGQGAGQPQHF. CDR3 nucleotides: TGTGCCAGCAGCGTCGGACAGGGGGCCGGGCAGCCCCAGCATTTT.

The chain uses TRBV6-6 and TRBJ1-5; D gene unclear. This CDR3 spans 16 amino acids. The germline V and J ends were trimmed by 5 bases and 3 bases, with 17 bases remaining between them. Germline V gene data show CDR1 as MNHNY and CDR2 as SVGAGI (reference sequence). Here the CDR3 DNA reads TGTGCCAGCAGTGTCGGTGGCAGCCTCTCCAATCAGCCCCAGCATTTT. Amino acids: CASSVGGSLSNQPQHF.

The gene calls are TRBV9 and TRBJ1-5; TRBD1 matches at 9 bases. Germline loops: CDR1 SGDLS, CDR2 YYNGEE. The J segment lost 6 bases and the V segment lost 4 bases, leaving 11 bases of the junction unmatched. CDR3 size: 16 residues. The CDR3 is CASSLGQGRVGQPQHF. CDR3 coding DNA: TGTGCCAGCAGCTTGGGACAGGGAAGGGTGGGTCAGCCCCAGCATTTT.

The gene calls are TRBV14 and TRBJ2-5, with D possibly being TRBD1 (6 bases). The CDR3 runs 15 residues. Between the trimmed V and J ends, which lost 3 bases and 7 bases, there was a span of 18 bases. Germline CDR1 is SGHDN and CDR2 is FVKESK. For the CDR3, the DNA is TGTGCCAGCAGCCAGGATACAGGGACCCTAAGGACCCAGTACTTC. It codes for CASSQDTGTLRTQYF.

This clone was detected a few times. The J gene is TRBJ2-3, the V gene TRBV5-1; no clear D gene. V was cut by 0 bases and J by 2 bases, with 10 bases left in between. The CDR3 totals 15 residues. From germline, CDR1 is SGHRS and CDR2 YFSETQ. Written as DNA, the CDR3 is TGCGCCAGCAGCTTGGAGGCTTCCTCCACAGATACGCAGTATTTT. Amino acid sequence: CASSLEASSTDTQYF.

This clone showed up just a few times. CDR3 region: CASSYSQPGNYGYTF. In DNA form, the CDR3 reads TGTGCCAGCAGTTACTCCCAGCCGGGAAACTATGGCTACACCTTC. The chain combines TRBV6-5 with TRBJ1-2; D unresolved. Germline V gives CDR1 MNHEY, CDR2 SVGAGI. V dropped 0 bases and J dropped 2 bases, with 10 bases sitting between them. CDR3 length: 15 amino acids.

The CDR3 nucleotides read TGCGCCAGCGGTTTACAGGGGAACACTGAAGCTTTCTTT. Its protein product is CASGLQGNTEAFF. This chain joins TRBV5-1 and TRBJ1-1; D is possibly TRBD1 (6 bases). The CDR3 totals 13 residues. With 7 bases removed from V and 1 base from J, the gap between germline ends came to 11 bases. The V gene's germline CDR1 is SGHRS and CDR2 YFSETQ.

This clone has more than one count but fewer than ten. The rearrangement uses TRBV6-5 and TRBJ2-7; D possibly corresponds to TRBD1 (6 bases). The CDR3 is 14 amino acids. Trimming left V 6 bases short and J 3 bases short, with 15 bases between. CDR1 and CDR2 from the germline V gene are MNHEY and SVGAGI. CDR3 bases: TGTGCCAGCAGAAGGATGGACAGATACTACGAGCAGTACTTC. Translating it yields CASRRMDRYYEQYF.

This clone was observed a few times. The chain links TRBV6-5 to TRBJ2-3, with D possibly being TRBD2 (5 bases). The V gene lost 6 bases and the J gene lost 1 base, with 8 bases spanning the gap. Looked up from germline, CDR1 is MNHEY and CDR2 is SVGAGI. CDR3 length equals 13 residues. The CDR3 reads CASREAGTDTQYF. The CDR3, as DNA: TGTGCCAGCAGGGAGGCGGGCACAGATACGCAGTATTTT.

V usage is TRBV5-1 and J usage is TRBJ2-1; no definite D call. Trimming cost V 0 bases and J 8 bases, with 12 bases left between them. CDR3 length: 14 residues. From germline, CDR1 is SGHRS and CDR2 YFSETQ. The CDR3 is CASSLEAGQHEQFF. Here the CDR3 DNA reads TGCGCCAGCAGCTTGGAGGCCGGGCAGCATGAGCAGTTCTTC.

In nucleotides, the CDR3 is TGTGCCAGTAGTATTCCCCCTGGTGGGGGCGGAAGAGGCTACACCTTC. Its translation: CASSIPPGGGGRGYTF. The genes are TRBV19 and TRBJ1-2; D is perhaps TRBD1 (6 bases). Looked up from germline, CDR1 is LNHDA and CDR2 is SQIVND (reference sequence). V was cut by 3 bases and J by 8 bases, with 22 bases left in between. This CDR3 has 16 amino acids.